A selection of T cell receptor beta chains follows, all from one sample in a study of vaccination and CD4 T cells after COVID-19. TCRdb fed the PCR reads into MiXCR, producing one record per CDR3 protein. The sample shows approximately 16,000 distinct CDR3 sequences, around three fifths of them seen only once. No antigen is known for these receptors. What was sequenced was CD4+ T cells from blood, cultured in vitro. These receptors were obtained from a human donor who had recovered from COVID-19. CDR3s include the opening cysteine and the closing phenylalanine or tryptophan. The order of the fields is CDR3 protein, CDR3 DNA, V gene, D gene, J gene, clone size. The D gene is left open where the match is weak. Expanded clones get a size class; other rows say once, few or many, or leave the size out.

CDR3aa: CSAQRGTYYNEQFF
CDR3nt: TGCAGTGCTCAGCGGGGAACCTACTACAATGAGCAGTTCTTC
v_gene: TRBV20-1
d_gene: TRBD2
j_gene: TRBJ2-1
abundance: .

CDR3aa: CASSSRDRSSGNTIYF
CDR3nt: TGTGCCAGCAGCTCGCGGGACCGCAGCTCTGGAAACACCATATATTTT
v_gene: TRBV7-8
d_gene: .
j_gene: TRBJ1-3
abundance: .

CDR3aa: CATSRDSWDRAYGYTF
CDR3nt: TGTGCCACCAGCAGAGATAGTTGGGACAGGGCATATGGCTACACCTTC
v_gene: TRBV15
d_gene: TRBD1
j_gene: TRBJ1-2
abundance: medium-sized

CDR3aa: CASSSAQGTQETQYF
CDR3nt: TGCGCCAGCAGCTCAGCACAGGGGACCCAAGAGACCCAGTACTTC
v_gene: TRBV5-1
d_gene: TRBD1
j_gene: TRBJ2-5
abundance: .

CDR3aa: CASSWGGALTDTQYF
CDR3nt: TGCGCCAGCAGCTGGGGGGGGGCCCTCACAGATACGCAGTATTTT
v_gene: TRBV5-1
d_gene: .
j_gene: TRBJ2-3
abundance: .

CDR3aa: CASSPTIASEQFF
CDR3nt: TGTGCCAGCAGCCCTACTATCGCCAGCGAGCAGTTCTTC
v_gene: TRBV7-9
d_gene: .
j_gene: TRBJ2-1
abundance: .

CDR3aa: CASSPGTGQETQYF
CDR3nt: TGTGCCAGCAGCCCAGGGACAGGGCAAGAGACCCAGTACTTC
v_gene: TRBV7-3
d_gene: TRBD1
j_gene: TRBJ2-5
abundance: few

CDR3aa: CASTGLYGYTF
CDR3nt: TGTGCCAGTACAGGCCTCTATGGCTACACCTTC
v_gene: TRBV19
d_gene: .
j_gene: TRBJ1-2
abundance: .

CDR3aa: CASSPTEDTEAFF
CDR3nt: TGTGCCAGCTCACCAACAGAGGACACTGAAGCTTTCTTT
v_gene: TRBV18
d_gene: .
j_gene: TRBJ1-1
abundance: .

CDR3aa: CASSSPGRVGGSEAFF
CDR3nt: TGTGCCAGCAGCTCACCGGGACGCGTTGGTGGGTCTGAAGCTTTCTTT
v_gene: TRBV7-9
d_gene: .
j_gene: TRBJ1-1
abundance: .

CDR3aa: CASSSRVGRNQPQHF
CDR3nt: TGTGCCAGCAGTTCCCGGGTCGGACGAAATCAGCCCCAGCATTTT
v_gene: TRBV6-5
d_gene: .
j_gene: TRBJ1-5
abundance: few

CDR3aa: CASSYSQGIRHQPQHF
CDR3nt: TGTGCCAGCAGTTACTCACAGGGGATTCGCCATCAGCCCCAGCATTTT
v_gene: TRBV6-5
d_gene: TRBD1
j_gene: TRBJ1-5
abundance: .

CDR3aa: CASGSYIGYEQYF
CDR3nt: TGTGCCAGCGGATCGTACATCGGATACGAGCAGTACTTC
v_gene: TRBV7-9
d_gene: .
j_gene: TRBJ2-7
abundance: .

CDR3aa: CASSLAAGTGNTIYF
CDR3nt: TGTGCCAGCAGCTTAGCGGCCGGGACAGGAAACACCATATATTTT
v_gene: TRBV7-2
d_gene: .
j_gene: TRBJ1-3
abundance: .

CDR3aa: CASSLTRGSPQETQYF
CDR3nt: TGTGCCAGCAGCTTAACTCGCGGGAGCCCTCAAGAGACCCAGTACTTC
v_gene: TRBV7-9
d_gene: TRBD2
j_gene: TRBJ2-5
abundance: .

CDR3aa: CASSYSRGRLNTEAFF
CDR3nt: TGTGCCAGCAGTTACTCGCGCGGTCGACTGAACACTGAAGCTTTCTTT
v_gene: TRBV6-2/TRBV6-3
d_gene: .
j_gene: TRBJ1-1
abundance: .

CDR3aa: CASSVSHSVLNTGELFF
CDR3nt: TGTGCCAGCAGCGTATCCCACTCGGTCTTGAACACCGGGGAGCTGTTTTTT
v_gene: TRBV9
d_gene: .
j_gene: TRBJ2-2
abundance: .

CDR3aa: CASSPRGRYFNYGYTF
CDR3nt: TGTGCCAGCAGCCCCCGGGGCCGATACTTTAACTATGGCTACACCTTC
v_gene: TRBV27
d_gene: .
j_gene: TRBJ1-2
abundance: .

CDR3aa: CASSYIGGSPYEQYF
CDR3nt: TGTGCCAGCAGTTACATAGGCGGCTCCCCCTACGAGCAGTACTTC
v_gene: TRBV6-5
d_gene: .
j_gene: TRBJ2-7
abundance: .

CDR3aa: CSATKLAGGYNEQFF
CDR3nt: TGCAGTGCTACTAAGCTAGCGGGCGGGTACAATGAGCAGTTCTTC
v_gene: TRBV20-1
d_gene: TRBD2
j_gene: TRBJ2-1
abundance: .

CDR3aa: CASSLGREYEQYF
CDR3nt: TGTGCCAGCAGCTTGGGGCGGGAGTACGAGCAGTACTTC
v_gene: TRBV7-2
d_gene: TRBD2
j_gene: TRBJ2-7
abundance: .

CDR3aa: CSATMSGVPDTQYF
CDR3nt: TGCAGTGCTACCATGAGCGGGGTTCCAGATACGCAGTATTTT
v_gene: TRBV20-1
d_gene: TRBD2
j_gene: TRBJ2-3
abundance: .